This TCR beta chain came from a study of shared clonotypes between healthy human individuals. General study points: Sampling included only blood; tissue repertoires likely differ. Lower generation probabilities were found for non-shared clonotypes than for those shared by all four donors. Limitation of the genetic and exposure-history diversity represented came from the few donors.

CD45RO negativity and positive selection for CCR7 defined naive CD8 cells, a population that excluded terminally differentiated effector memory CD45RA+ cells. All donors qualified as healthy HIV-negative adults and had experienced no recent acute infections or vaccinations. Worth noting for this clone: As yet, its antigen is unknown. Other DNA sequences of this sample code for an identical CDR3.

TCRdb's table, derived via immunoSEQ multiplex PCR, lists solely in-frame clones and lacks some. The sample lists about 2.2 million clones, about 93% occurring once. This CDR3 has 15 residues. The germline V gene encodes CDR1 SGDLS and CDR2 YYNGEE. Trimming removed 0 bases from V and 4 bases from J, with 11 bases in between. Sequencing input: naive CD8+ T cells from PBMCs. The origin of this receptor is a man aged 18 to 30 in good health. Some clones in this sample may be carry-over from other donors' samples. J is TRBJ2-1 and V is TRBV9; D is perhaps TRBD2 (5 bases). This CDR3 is CASSVGLAEYNEQFF. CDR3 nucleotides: TGTGCCAGCAGCGTAGGTCTAGCAGAATACAATGAGCAGTTCTTC.